This paragraph reports one TCR beta chain. Looked up from germline, CDR1 is SQVTM and CDR2 is ANQGSEA. CDR3 length: 15 amino acids. V lost 0 bases to trimming and J lost 6 bases; unmatched junction nucleotides: 10. TCRdb keeps only in-frame clones here, not all; method: immunoSEQ multiplex PCR. The table shows almost 250,000 clones, with around 88% occurring only once. Each participant's cohort was designated according to participant-reported clinical history. Symptom resolution, clearance, or two negative PCRs marked donors in Cohort 3 as recovered. The sample is drawn from a study of blood T cell repertoires in COVID-19.

This chain connects TRBV29-1 to TRBJ2-7; 8 bases agree with TRBD2. This receptor was taken from a woman aged 25 to 39 who had recovered from COVID-19. Sequenced material: PBMCs or T cells enriched from blood (not recorded which). In DNA, the CDR3 is TGCAGCGTTGAAGATGGGCCGGGAGGGTCGGTCGAGCAGTACTTC. This gives the protein CSVEDGPGGSVEQYF.